The source of this T cell receptor (beta chain) is a study of blood T cell repertoires in COVID-19 (TCRdb year 2020). Regarding the complete study: Samples covering the acute and convalescent phases of COVID-19 were provided by collaborators in the United States, Italy and Spain. Subjects who had been exposed to COVID-19, were actively infected with it, or had recovered from it provided the deeply sampled blood TCRbeta repertoires that made up the dataset. HLA class I and class II types, where available, came from metadata supplied by the sample provider rather than from assay-based typing. The repertoires were released in a freely available public database intended as a resource for research on the immune response to SARS-CoV-2. The material from the prospective study consisted of cDNA or gDNA derived from T cells, B-cell-depleted T cells, or PBMCs. The sample metadata nearly always contained a de-identified subject ID, COVID-19 status, age in years and sex. The samples were drawn from two sources: the first 160 participants of the ongoing ImmuneRACE study, and over 1,000 subjects contributed by 6 global collaborators.

Collaborating institutions collected whole blood in K2EDTA tubes following their own protocols. For TCRbeta analysis, collaborators shipped samples in one of three forms: frozen whole blood, isolated PBMCs, or DNA extracted from either of those sample types. V is pared back by 8 bases and J by 10 bases, with 12 bases lying between the germline termini. The germline V gene encodes CDR1 MNHEY and CDR2 SVGAGI. The CDR3 runs 12 residues from the cysteine to the phenylalanine. The read is trimmed to its CDR3 DNA, 36 bases read in frame from base 1. Broad study findings and their caveats: How much clinical and demographic metadata was included differed by source and by participant, and the metadata was provided uncurated.

The immunoSEQ Assay, a bias-controlled multiplex PCR, was used to amplify TCRbeta CDR3 regions from genomic DNA. On the authors' methods: Nucleated cell counts per sample were estimated from amplification of reference gene primers within the assay. To quantify the absolute abundance of each unique TCRbeta CDR3 rearrangement, sequence reads were collapsed and filtered. Productive Simpson clonality was computed per sample as the square root of Simpson's diversity index over productive rearrangements. Not all clones reach the TCRdb copy of this immuneACCESS table, which keeps in-frame sequences only. Checked studies attribute under half of the gap to unresolved V genes and leave the rest unexplained. D and trimming come from the DNA, and the V and J calls and clone size come from that table. This sample has over 90,000 clones in its table, and around 84% of those were observed once. The ten largest clones capture approximately 13% of the sample.

Comments on this clone: No antigen is known for it. Base qualities are not recorded, but no much larger clone differs from it by a single base.

The V gene is TRBV6-5 and the J gene is TRBJ1-6; the D segment cannot be called with confidence. This clonotype was sampled from a woman aged 55-70 years in a cohort sampled during active or convalescent COVID-19. Sequencing was carried out using peripheral blood. The CDR3 here reads CASGSAGSPLHF. The DNA sequence is given as TGTGCCAGCGGTTCAGCGGGGTCACCCCTCCACTTT.